This TCR beta chain was found in a study of human T cells and chemical hapten exposure (dated by TCRdb to the early 2020s). As for the study more broadly: Libraries were pooled for sequencing, and variation in per-sample TCR yields was attributed mainly to small differences in library volumes within the pool. Each blood RNA sample was used to sequence both TCR alpha and TCR beta chains. The study tracked peripheral blood TCR repertoire changes in vivo during primary and secondary sensitization to the hapten diphenylcyclopropenone (DPC) in alopecia patients. General conclusions and limits of the study: After repeated subsampling, changes were observed in the strength of the expansion versus patch-test correlation and in the threshold at which the correlation became significant. DPC sensitization did not change how many TCRs were above 1 in 1000 frequency, and no evidence was found of alterations in global repertoire structure.

This clonotype appeared a few times. Its antigen remains unidentified. No much larger clone is present one base from it, and per-base qualities are unavailable. The library was produced with 5' RACE. The sequencer was an Illumina MiSeq. During library preparation, unique molecular identifiers were attached to individual cDNA molecules so that TCRs could be counted in a quantitative, reproducible way. The paper's processing steps were these. The median number of TCRs per sample was 85,000 to 100,000, ranging from roughly 20,000 to 700,000. The Decombinator software suite was used to annotate V, J and CDR3 in the TCR reads. Every sample was subsampled to the same number of TCRs (28,000) for the PS versus PT1 abundance plots. Expanded TCRs were defined as absent before sensitization and observed at least eight times at the 2-week time point. TCRdb reran the public reads through fastp at Q25 and MiXCR, keeping productive beta chains. Every entry covers one CDR3 protein and lists the most common genes and DNA from its rows. The V and J calls here are based on TCRdb, not the publication. A total of over 70,000 distinct CDR3 sequences appear in this sample, roughly 15% of them only once. About 6.8% of the sample goes to the ten largest clones.

Trimming accounts for 4 bases at V and 6 bases at J, while the number of junction bases matched to no gene is 8. Looking up the germline V gene yields CDR1 KGHSH and CDR2 LQKENI. Measured from the cysteine to the phenylalanine, the CDR3 is 15 residues long. Kept here is only the CDR3 DNA, which spans 45 bases and is read in frame from base 1. Total RNA was extracted from unfractionated whole blood collected in Tempus Blood RNA tubes. Roughly 5 healthy volunteers were used as TCR sequencing controls and were bled at day 0, 2 weeks and 6 weeks. Recombination joined TRBV18 with TRBJ1-2; the central 10 bases match TRBD1. This TCR derives from a female donor in good health. The DNA sequence is as follows: TGTGCCAGCTCACGGGACAGGGGCGCGAAGAATGGCTACACCTTC. The resulting protein is CASSRDRGAKNGYTF.